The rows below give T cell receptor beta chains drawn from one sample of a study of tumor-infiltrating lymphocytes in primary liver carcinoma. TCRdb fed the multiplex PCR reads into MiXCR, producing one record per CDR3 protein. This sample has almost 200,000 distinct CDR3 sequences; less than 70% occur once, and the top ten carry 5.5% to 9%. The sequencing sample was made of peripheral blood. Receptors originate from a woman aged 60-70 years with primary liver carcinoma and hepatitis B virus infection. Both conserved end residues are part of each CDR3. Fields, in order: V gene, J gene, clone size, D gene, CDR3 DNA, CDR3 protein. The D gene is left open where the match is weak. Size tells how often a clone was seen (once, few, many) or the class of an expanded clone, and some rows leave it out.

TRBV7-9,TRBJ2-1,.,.,TGTGCCAGCAGCTTCGTTTCCGCCGGGGATGAGCAGTTCTTC,CASSFVSAGDEQFF
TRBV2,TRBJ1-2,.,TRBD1,TGTGCCAGCAGTGAAAGGGACAGGGGCTATGGCTACACCTTC,CASSERDRGYGYTF
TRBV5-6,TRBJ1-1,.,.,.,CASSLGFGQGAGAETFF
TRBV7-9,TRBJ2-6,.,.,TGTGCCACCCCGGGGCAGACGATAGAGGCTGGGACCAACGTCCCGACTTTC,CATPGQTIEAGTNVPTF
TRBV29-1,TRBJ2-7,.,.,TGCAGCGTCACAGGGAGGACCTCCTACGAGCAGTACTTC,CSVTGRTSYEQYF
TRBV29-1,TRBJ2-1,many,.,TGCAGCGGCGGGTGGGACGGTTACAATGAGCAGTTCTTC,CSGGWDGYNEQFF
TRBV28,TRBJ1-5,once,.,TGTGCCAGCAGTTCCGTTCTTCGGGGTCAGCCCCAGCATTTT,CASSSVLRGQPQHF
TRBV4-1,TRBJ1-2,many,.,TGCGCCAGCAGCCAAGTACCGCAGACTAACTATGGCTACACCTTC,CASSQVPQTNYGYTF
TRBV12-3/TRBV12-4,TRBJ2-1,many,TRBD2,TGTGCCAGCAGTTTTGCCCCTAGCGGGAGATGGTTCAATGAGCAGTTCTTC,CASSFAPSGRWFNEQFF
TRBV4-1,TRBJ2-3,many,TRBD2,TGCGCCAGCAGCACCATCCGGCTGAGCGGGAGGGCCCAAGATACGCAGTATTTT,CASSTIRLSGRAQDTQYF
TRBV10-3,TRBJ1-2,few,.,TGTGCCATCAGTGAGGGGCAGGAAGATGGCTACACCTTC,CAISEGQEDGYTF
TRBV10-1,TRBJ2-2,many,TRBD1,TGCGCCAGCAGTAGGGACAGCGCGAACACCGGGGAGCTGTTTTTT,CASSRDSANTGELFF
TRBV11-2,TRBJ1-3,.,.,TGTACCAGCAGCCCCGGGGGGCGAGGAAACACCATACATTTT,CTSSPGGRGNTIHF
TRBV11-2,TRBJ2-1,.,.,TGTGTCAGCAGCTTAGGAGACACCGCTGGGAATGGGCAGTTCTTC,CVSSLGDTAGNGQFF
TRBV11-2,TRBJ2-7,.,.,TGTGCCAGCAGCTTAGGGCCCAACACTAGCTGGAGGTTT,CASSLGPNTSWRF
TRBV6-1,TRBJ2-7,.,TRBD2,TGTGCCAGCAGTGAAGCTTACGGGAGGCTTACCTACGAGCAGTACTTC,CASSEAYGRLTYEQYF
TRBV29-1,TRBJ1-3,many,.,TGCAGCGTCCAGTTCTCTGGAAACACCATATATTTT,CSVQFSGNTIYF
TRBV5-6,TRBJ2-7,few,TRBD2,TGTGCCAGCAGCTTGTCCCCGGGACTAGCGTTAGAGCAGTACTTC,CASSLSPGLALEQYF
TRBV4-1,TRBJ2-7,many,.,TGCGCCAGCAGCCCCCGACAGGACAGCTACTACGAGCAGTACTTC,CASSPRQDSYYEQYF
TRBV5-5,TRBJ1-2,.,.,TGTGCCAGCAGCTTGGCTGGGGCGCGTTGTTACACCTTC,CASSLAGARCYTF
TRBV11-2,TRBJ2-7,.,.,TGTGCCAGCAGCCGTGCCGGATTAGCGGTGTACGGGCAGTACTTC,CASSRAGLAVYGQYF
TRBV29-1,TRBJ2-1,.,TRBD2,TGCGGCGTTTTGAGAGGGAGGGCCTGGGAGCAGTTCTTC,CGVLRGRAWEQFF
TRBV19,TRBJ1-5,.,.,TGTGCCAGTACCCCCCGGCTAGTCTGGGAGCCCCAGCATTTT,CASTPRLVWEPQHF
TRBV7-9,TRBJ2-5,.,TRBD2,TGTGCCGGCAGCTTTATAGCGGGAGGATCGGGAGAGACCCAGTACTTT,CAGSFIAGGSGETQYF